This T cell receptor beta chain originates from a study of T-cell reconstitution after alpha-beta-depleted transplantation in children. Preparation of the TCRbeta library used unique molecular identifiers. TCRdb re-called the PCR reads through MiXCR, storing one row per CDR3 protein. The sample shows about half a million distinct CDR3 sequences, approximately 12% of them seen only once. This clonotype occurred a few times. The germline V gene has CDR1 MDHEN and CDR2 SYDVKM. Trimming took off 5 bases at V and 9 bases at J, with 16 bases between the two ends. CDR3 length equals 13 residues. Here the sequenced sample was PBMCs from the stem cell graft donor, taken from the stem cell graft. The sequence came from a human donor who donated a stem cell graft to a child with combined immunodeficiency. The chain carries TRBV28 and TRBJ1-2; D perhaps matches TRBD1 (5 bases). The CDR3 DNA sequence: TGTGCCAGCAGTCGAGAGGACACCGGTCGCTACACCTTC. Amino acids: CASSREDTGRYTF.